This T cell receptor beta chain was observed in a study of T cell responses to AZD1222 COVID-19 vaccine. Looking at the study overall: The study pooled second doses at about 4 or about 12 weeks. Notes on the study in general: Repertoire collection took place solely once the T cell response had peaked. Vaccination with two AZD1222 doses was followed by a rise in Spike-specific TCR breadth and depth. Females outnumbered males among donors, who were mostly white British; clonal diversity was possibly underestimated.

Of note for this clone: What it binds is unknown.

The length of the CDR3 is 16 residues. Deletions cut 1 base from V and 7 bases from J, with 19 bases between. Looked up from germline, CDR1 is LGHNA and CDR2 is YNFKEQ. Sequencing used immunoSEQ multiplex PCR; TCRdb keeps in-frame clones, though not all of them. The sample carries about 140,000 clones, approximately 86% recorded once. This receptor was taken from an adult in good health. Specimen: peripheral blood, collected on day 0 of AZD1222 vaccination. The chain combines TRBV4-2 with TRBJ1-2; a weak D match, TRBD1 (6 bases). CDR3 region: CASSQVGQDHDGGYTF. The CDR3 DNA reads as TGTGCCAGCAGCCAAGTGGGACAAGACCATGACGGTGGCTACACCTTC.